Listed here are 10 T cell receptor beta chains from one sample, sequenced in a study of blood T cell repertoires in COVID-19. Clones were read by immunoSEQ multiplex PCR, and TCRdb kept only the in-frame ones, dropping some. The profile shows 250,000 to 300,000 clones, around 90% of them singletons. Material: PBMCs or T cells enriched from blood (not recorded which). These receptors were collected from a woman aged 40 to 50 who had recovered from COVID-19.

The rearrangement joins TRBV4-1 to TRBJ1-1; 8 bases line up with TRBD1. This CDR3 is 18 amino acids long. Germline V gene lookup returns CDR1 MGHRA and CDR2 YSYEKL. The V gene end was trimmed by 2 bases and the J gene end by 4 bases; junction bases not matched to a gene: 15. CDR3 nucleotides: TGCGCCAGCAGCCAAAAATACACAGGGGGAGGTGTGGCCACTGAAGCTTTCTTT. Its translation is CASSQKYTGGGVATEAFF.

The chain carries TRBV5-1 and TRBJ2-5, with 11 bases that match TRBD2. Unmatched junction bases numbered 11, after V lost 5 bases and J lost 5 bases. The germline V gene has CDR1 SGHRS and CDR2 YFSETQ. The CDR3 extends over 16 amino acids. This CDR3 reads CASRTTSGAVGETQYF. The CDR3 DNA sequence: TGCGCCAGCAGGACGACTAGCGGGGCCGTGGGGGAGACCCAGTACTTC.

The chain combines TRBV5-8 with TRBJ2-5; unclear D gene. Germline V CDR1 and CDR2: SGHTS, YDEGEE. This CDR3 region has 14 residues. Trimming cost V 0 bases and J 7 bases, with 13 bases left between them. The CDR3 loop is CASSLDLTRGTQYF. The DNA for the CDR3 is TGTGCCAGCAGCTTGGATCTGACACGTGGGACCCAGTACTTC.

With respect to this clone: Other DNA sequences within the sample encode an identical CDR3. This rearrangement joins TRBV3-1 (or the pseudogene TRBV3-2) to TRBJ1-1; perhaps TRBD1 as D (5 bases). The CDR3 loop spans 14 amino acids. Between the trimmed V and J ends, which lost 2 bases and 3 bases, there was a span of 10 bases. Germline CDR1 is LGHDT and CDR2 is YNNKEL (reference sequence). The CDR3 spells CASSQRGRDTEAFF. The CDR3 nucleotides are TGTGCCAGCAGCCAAAGGGGTCGAGACACTGAAGCTTTCTTT.

The rearrangement joins TRBV6-5 to TRBJ2-7; D is perhaps TRBD2 (6 bases). The V end lost 2 bases, the J end lost 3 bases, and 11 bases lay between the germline ends. The CDR3 totals 14 residues. Germline V lookup: CDR1 MNHEY, CDR2 SVGAGI. CDR3 coding DNA: TGTGCCAGCAGTTACCTTAGGGGAGGCTACGAGCAGTACTTC. This gives the protein CASSYLRGGYEQYF.

V usage is TRBV5-4 and J usage is TRBJ1-4; weak D call: TRBD1 (6 bases). With 4 bases removed from V and 0 bases from J, the gap between germline ends came to 10 bases. This CDR3 spans 15 amino acids. The V gene's germline CDR1 is SGHNT and CDR2 YYREEE (reference sequence). DNA of the CDR3: TGTGCCAGCAGCCTTCAGGGGACAACTAATGAAAAACTGTTTTTT. Its protein product is CASSLQGTTNEKLFF.

This clone was observed once. V gene TRBV19 combines with J gene TRBJ1-3; the match to TRBD1 covers 7 bases. V lost 4 bases to trimming and J lost 0 bases; unmatched junction nucleotides: 6. The CDR3 is 16 residues long. Germline assignment: CDR1 LNHDA and CDR2 SQIVND (reference sequence). The CDR3 spells CASSNPQGSSGNTIYF. The CDR3 nucleotides read TGTGCCAGTAGTAACCCACAGGGGAGCTCTGGAAACACCATATATTTT.

The chain employs TRBV25-1 and TRBJ2-3, with D possibly being TRBD1 (6 bases). V was clipped by 6 bases and J by 4 bases, with 17 bases between them. Germline assignment: CDR1 MGHDK and CDR2 SYGVNS. There are 15 residues in the CDR3. The CDR3 region is CASSSGQSKADTQYF. Written as DNA, the CDR3 is TGTGCCAGCAGCTCAGGACAGTCTAAGGCAGATACGCAGTATTTT.

This rearrangement joins TRBV18 to TRBJ2-7, with 11 positions matching TRBD1. Germline CDR1 KGHSH, CDR2 LQKENI. Trimming at V came to 3 bases and at J to 3 bases, leaving 7 bases not matched to a gene. This CDR3 has 16 residues. CDR3 sequence: CASSPTRDRGFYEQYF. The CDR3 DNA sequence: TGTGCCAGCTCACCTACCCGGGACAGGGGGTTCTACGAGCAGTACTTC.

V usage is TRBV19 and J usage is TRBJ2-7; 7 nucleotides line up with TRBD1. Looked up from germline, CDR1 is LNHDA and CDR2 is SQIVND (reference sequence). The CDR3 consists of 15 residues. V gave up 7 bases and J gave up 1 base; unmatched junction bases: 10. The CDR3: CASNLGGAGSYEQYF. In DNA, the CDR3 is TGTGCCAGTAACTTAGGGGGCGCAGGATCCTACGAGCAGTACTTC. The full variable domain, completed using reference TRBV19 and TRBJ2-7, is DGGITQSPKYLFRKEGQNVTLSCEQNLNHDAMYWYRQDPGQGLRLIYYSQIVNDFQKGDIAEGYSVSREKKESFPLTVTSAQKNPTAFYLCASNLGGAGSYEQYFGPGTRLTVT.